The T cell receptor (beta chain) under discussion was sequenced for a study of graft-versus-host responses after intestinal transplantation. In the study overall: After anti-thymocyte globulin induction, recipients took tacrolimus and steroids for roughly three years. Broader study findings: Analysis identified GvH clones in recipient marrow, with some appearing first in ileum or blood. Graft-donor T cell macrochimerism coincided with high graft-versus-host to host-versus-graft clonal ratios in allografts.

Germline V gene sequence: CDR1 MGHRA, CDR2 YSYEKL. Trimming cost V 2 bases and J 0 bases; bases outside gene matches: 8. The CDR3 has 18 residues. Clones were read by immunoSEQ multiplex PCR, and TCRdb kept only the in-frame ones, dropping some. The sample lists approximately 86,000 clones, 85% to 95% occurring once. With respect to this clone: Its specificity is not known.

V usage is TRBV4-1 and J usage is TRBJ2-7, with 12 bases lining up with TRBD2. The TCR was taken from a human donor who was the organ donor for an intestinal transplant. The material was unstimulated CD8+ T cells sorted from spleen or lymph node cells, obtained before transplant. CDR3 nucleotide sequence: TGCGCCAGCAGCCAACCGACTAGCGGGGGCCCTAGCTCCTACGAGCAGTACTTC. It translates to CASSQPTSGGPSSYEQYF.